One sample yielded the 17 T cell receptor beta chains listed below, sequenced in a study of T-cell reconstitution after alpha-beta-depleted transplantation in children. Researchers prepared the TCRbeta library using unique molecular identifiers, the study reports. A single record per CDR3 protein comes from TCRdb applying MiXCR to the PCR reads. The table lists roughly 670,000 distinct CDR3 sequences, about an eighth of them singletons. This specimen was PBMCs, taken before TCRalphabeta/CD19-depleted stem cell transplant. These receptors were taken from a girl under 10 years old with congenital amegakaryocytic thrombocytopenia, due to receive a stem cell transplant.

This clonotype was seen ten or more times. The chain employs TRBV27 and TRBJ1-5; D gene unclear. Trimming pared 3 bases from V and 8 bases from J, leaving 8 bases between. CDR1 is MNHEY, CDR2 SMNVEV, per germline (reference sequence). The CDR3 totals 12 residues. CDR3 protein: CASSLIGEPQHF. Here the CDR3 DNA reads TGTGCCAGCAGTTTGATCGGGGAGCCCCAGCATTTT.

This clonotype was seen a handful of times. The chain joins TRBV7-9 to TRBJ2-7, with TRBD2 identical over 13 bases. V lost 5 bases to trimming and J lost 3 bases; unmatched junction nucleotides: 7. The CDR3 has 16 residues. Germline V gene sequence: CDR1 SEHNR, CDR2 FQNEAQ (reference sequence). The CDR3 here is CASSQGLAGQDYEQYF. The CDR3 DNA reads TGTGCCAGCAGCCAGGGACTAGCGGGACAGGACTACGAGCAGTACTTC.

This clonotype was seen repeatedly, ten times or more. The genes are TRBV25-1 and TRBJ2-7; TRBD2 aligns across 10 bases. Germline loops: CDR1 MGHDK, CDR2 SYGVNS. With 6 bases clipped from V and 2 bases from J, the junction kept 19 bases outside the gene matches. The CDR3 is 19 amino acids. CDR3 coding DNA: TGTGCCAGCAGAGTTCTGGTAACCTTAGCGGGAGGTTGTCCCTACGAGCAGTACTTC. Translating gives CASRVLVTLAGGCPYEQYF.

This clonotype was picked up many times. The chain couples TRBV12-3 or TRBV12-4 to TRBJ1-5, with D unresolved. Deletions cut 5 bases from V and 7 bases from J, with 12 bases between. The CDR3 is 13 residues long. The CDR3 is CASSSLLGQPQHF. In nucleotides, the CDR3 is TGTGCCAGCAGTAGCCTTTTGGGCCAGCCCCAGCATTTT.

This clonotype has ten or more counts. The rearrangement links TRBV12-3 or TRBV12-4 to TRBJ2-1; 7 bases align to TRBD2. The length of the CDR3 is 14 residues. V lost 7 bases, J lost 4 bases, and 7 bases stayed unmatched. This CDR3 is CASTRGDYYNEQFF. DNA for the CDR3: TGTGCCAGCACGCGTGGGGACTATTACAATGAGCAGTTCTTC.

A remark on this clonotype: As the CDR3 is not closed by the conserved phenylalanine or tryptophan, this likely results from a read error. The chain has TRBV12-3 or TRBV12-4 and TRBJ2-2; D is unresolved. Between the trimmed V and J ends, which lost 3 bases and 6 bases, there was a span of 5 bases. The CDR3 totals 12 residues. The CDR3 sequence: CASSFGPGELFL. CDR3 sequence (DNA): TGTGCCAGCAGTTTTGGCCCCGGGGAGCTGTTTTTA.

This clonotype was seen many times. This chain joins TRBV29-1 and TRBJ2-3, with TRBD1 identical over 7 bases. With V trimmed by 6 bases and J by 5 bases, 11 bases remained unmatched. The CDR3 is 14 residues long. Germline lookup yields CDR1 SQVTM and CDR2 ANQGSEA. The CDR3 sequence: CSVLHRGTGDTQYF. CDR3 nucleotides: TGCAGCGTCCTCCACAGGGGAACGGGAGATACGCAGTATTTT.

The chain couples TRBV5-8 to TRBJ2-5; the D is unclear. Germline V lookup: CDR1 SGHTS, CDR2 YDEGEE. This CDR3 spans 17 amino acids. V was shortened by 4 bases and J by 3 bases, with 22 bases between the two germline ends. CDR3 nucleotides: TGTGCCAGCAGCAATCTCGCGCTAGGACGCCCGAAAGAGACCCAGTACTTC. Translating gives CASSNLALGRPKETQYF. Full variable domain (remainder filled in from reference TRBV5-8 and TRBJ2-5): EAGVTQSPTHLIKTRGQQATLRCSPISGHTSVYWYQQALGLGLQFLLWYDEGEERNRGNFPPRFSGRQFPNYSSELNVNALELEDSALYLCASSNLALGRPKETQYFGPGTRLLVL.

This clonotype was observed a handful of times. The rearrangement uses TRBV12-3 or TRBV12-4 and TRBJ2-7; TRBD1 agrees at 7 bases. The V segment lost 5 bases and the J segment 2 bases; nucleotides outside the gene matches: 9. The CDR3 spans 15 residues. The CDR3 is CASSSQGEFPYEQYF. DNA for the CDR3: TGTGCCAGCAGTAGTCAGGGGGAATTCCCCTACGAGCAGTACTTC.

This clonotype was detected only a few times. The chain has TRBV4-1 and TRBJ2-2, with D possibly matching TRBD2 (6 bases). Per the germline V gene, CDR1 is MGHRA and CDR2 is YSYEKL. This CDR3 has 15 amino acids. Trimming removed 0 bases at V and 7 bases at J, with 12 bases between. The CDR3 reads CASSQEGGFGGELFF. CDR3 in DNA: TGCGCCAGCAGCCAAGAAGGAGGGTTCGGCGGGGAGCTGTTTTTT.

About this clonotype itself: A much larger clone sits a single nucleotide away, making a read error possible. The chain recombines TRBV7-6 with TRBJ2-1; D is perhaps TRBD1 (6 bases). Germline CDR1 SGHVS, CDR2 FNYEAQ. The CDR3 runs 11 residues. V was clipped by 7 bases and J by 5 bases, with 6 bases between them. CDR3 in amino acids: CASKGDNEQFF. In DNA form, the CDR3 reads TGTGCCAGCAAGGGGGACAATGAGCAGTTCTTC.

This clonotype was observed a few times. This sequence joins TRBV12-3 or TRBV12-4 and TRBJ2-1, with TRBD2 identical over 8 bases. V lost 6 bases, J lost 13 bases, and 8 bases stayed unmatched. The CDR3 has 12 residues. In DNA, the CDR3 is TGTGCCAGCAGCCCGAGACTAGCGTCTCAGTTCTTC. Amino acids: CASSPRLASQFF.

On this clonotype: This could be a read error, since a much larger clone is one nucleotide away. No conserved phenylalanine or tryptophan ends this CDR3, so it is likely a read error. The rearrangement links TRBV5-1 to TRBJ2-5; D is perhaps TRBD1 or TRBD2 (5 bases each). The CDR3 contains 13 residues. Trimming took 7 bases from V and 3 from J, leaving 13 bases between them. Germline V lookup: CDR1 SGHRS, CDR2 YFSETQ. CDR3 coding DNA: TGCGCCAGCTCGGGACGGACAAAAGAGACCCAGTACTCC. This gives the protein CASSGRTKETQYS.

This clonotype was counted between two and nine times. The chain employs TRBV11-1 and TRBJ2-2; 13 positions match TRBD2. Germline V gene data show CDR1 as SGHAT and CDR2 as FQDESV (reference sequence). The V segment lost 5 bases and the J segment 0 bases; nucleotides outside the gene matches: 6. There are 18 residues in the CDR3. The CDR3: CASSSLGLAGSNTGELFF. Written as DNA, the CDR3 is TGTGCCAGCAGCAGCCTGGGACTAGCGGGGTCGAACACCGGGGAGCTGTTTTTT.

This clonotype was detected ten times or more. This chain uses TRBV10-3 with TRBJ2-2, with a possible D match to TRBD2 (6 bases). Germline values: CDR1 ENHRY, CDR2 SYGVKD. CDR3 length: 15 amino acids. With 7 bases removed from V and 8 bases from J, the gap between germline ends came to 20 bases. The CDR3, as DNA: TGTGCCATCACCCCGGGGCGGGGTTTCGAAGGGGAGCTGTTTTTT. Translated, it gives CAITPGRGFEGELFF.

This clonotype was counted between two and nine times. The V gene is TRBV3-1, the J gene TRBJ2-1, with 8 positions matching TRBD2. This CDR3 has 15 amino acids. The V gene end was trimmed by 4 bases and the J gene end by 8 bases; junction bases not matched to a gene: 10. Germline V gene data show CDR1 as LGHDT and CDR2 as YNNKEL (reference sequence). As DNA, the CDR3 is TGTGCCAGCAGCCCACTAGCGGCCTTCGGGGATGAGCAGTTCTTC. Translation: CASSPLAAFGDEQFF.

The chain combines TRBV5-1 with TRBJ2-7, with D perhaps being TRBD1 or TRBD2 (6 bases each). Trimming removed 7 bases at V and 1 base at J, with 15 bases between. The CDR3 has 14 residues. Germline CDR1 is SGHRS and CDR2 is YFSETQ. The CDR3 is CASRRGTLSYEQYF. The CDR3 DNA reads as TGCGCCAGCCGTCGGGGGACACTATCCTACGAGCAGTACTTC.